The clone carrying this T cell receptor (beta chain) was seen a handful of times. Its antigen is not identified. Investigators reverse transcribed all isolated RNA, so they sequenced expressed TCRB transcripts. Only in-frame clones appear in the TCRdb table, and some are missing; sequencing was by immunoSEQ multiplex PCR. The sample includes roughly 340,000 clones, approximately 13% of them seen just once. Germline-derived CDR1 and CDR2 are LGHNA and YNFKEQ. V lost 4 bases and J lost 6, with 11 bases in between. This CDR3 contains 13 residues. This record comes from a study of beta chain features in type 1 diabetes. In the study overall: Healthy donors resembled patients in age, gender and cell yields. Study findings and constraints: TCRB CDR3s from Type 1 diabetes patients were moderately but significantly shorter in all four CD4+ subsets.

The source material was naive CD4+ T cells from blood. This chain uses TRBV4-2 with TRBJ2-3, with D possibly being TRBD1 (6 bases). The sequence was obtained from a woman under 30 with type 1 diabetes. The chain's CDR3 is CASSRLRGDTQYF. CDR3 sequence (DNA): TGTGCCAGCAGCCGCCTAAGGGGGGATACGCAGTATTTT.